Shown below are 31 T cell receptor beta chains from a single sample sequenced in a study of T cell repertoires in cytomegalovirus infection. MiXCR, applied by TCRdb to the reads, yields one record per CDR3 protein. The sample consists of some 900,000 distinct CDR3 sequences, 32% of them appearing once. No antigen has been assigned to these receptors. Sequenced material: cultured CD8+ T cells from PBMCs, taken from culture after CMV antigen stimulation. These TCRs come from a human donor in good health (CMV status not recorded). Some clones in this sample may be carry-over from other donors' samples.

This sequence joins TRBV2 and TRBJ1-2, with 8 positions matching TRBD1. CDR3 length: 13 amino acids. Trimming cost V 8 bases and J 2 bases; bases outside gene matches: 4. Per the germline V gene, CDR1 is SNHLY and CDR2 is FYNNEI. CDR3 coding DNA: TGTGCCAGCGGGTGGGACAGGAACTATGGCTACACCTTC. It translates to CASGWDRNYGYTF.

Ten or more counts support this clonotype. The chain recombines TRBV27 with TRBJ1-5, with a weak D call TRBD1 (5 bases). This CDR3 is built from 13 residues. In germline, CDR1 is MNHEY, CDR2 SMNVEV (reference sequence). The V and J ends lost 6 bases and 3 bases respectively, with 9 bases between them. The CDR3 loop reads CASSLGANQPQHF. In nucleotides, the CDR3 is TGTGCCAGCAGCTTAGGGGCCAATCAGCCCCAGCATTTT.

The chain recombines TRBV29-1 with TRBJ2-5, with D possibly being TRBD1 (6 bases). The CDR3 covers 13 residues. V gave up 0 bases and J gave up 9 bases, with 14 bases separating them. Looked up from germline, CDR1 is SQVTM and CDR2 is ANQGSEA. The CDR3 sequence is CSVEDRAPGAQYF. The CDR3 nucleotides read TGCAGCGTTGAAGACAGGGCCCCAGGGGCCCAGTACTTC.

This clonotype showed up just a few times. CDR3 DNA: TGTGCCAGTACTATTTGGACGGGGGGCTACAATGAGCAGTTCTTC. Its protein product is CASTIWTGGYNEQFF. J is TRBJ2-1 and V is TRBV19; TRBD2 matches at 7 bases. Germline V CDR1 and CDR2: LNHDA, SQIVND (reference sequence). The CDR3 is made up of 15 amino acids. V was clipped by 7 bases and J by 3 bases; unmatched bases: 9.

V gene TRBV19 combines with J gene TRBJ2-1, with a weak D call TRBD2 (5 bases). V lost 7 bases to trimming and J lost 8 bases, with 24 bases between them. CDR3 length: 16 amino acids. Germline CDR1 is LNHDA and CDR2 is SQIVND (reference sequence). The CDR3 spells CASTPPFGKEVDEQFF. The CDR3 nucleotides read TGTGCCAGTACGCCCCCCTTTGGGAAGGAGGTGGATGAGCAGTTCTTC.

This clonotype appeared a few times. The chain employs TRBV7-3 and TRBJ1-4; TRBD1 matches 9 bases. The V gene end was trimmed by 5 bases and the J gene end by 8 bases; junction bases not matched to a gene: 12. CDR1 and CDR2 (germline): SGHTA, FQGTGA. The CDR3 covers 16 residues. The CDR3, as DNA: TGTGCCAGCAGCATCACCGGGACAGGGCTGGGGGAAAAACTGTTTTTT. It yields the protein CASSITGTGLGEKLFF.

This clonotype occurred many times. The chain employs TRBV29-1 and TRBJ1-2; 11 nucleotides agree with TRBD1. Germline lookup yields CDR1 SQVTM and CDR2 ANQGSEA. CDR3 size: 14 residues. Germline trimming cut 5 bases from V and 5 bases from J; bases unmatched to any gene: 7. The CDR3 loop is CSVPGQGAWYGYTF. In DNA, the CDR3 is TGCAGCGTTCCTGGACAGGGGGCTTGGTATGGCTACACCTTC.

This chain joins TRBV4-1 and TRBJ2-1, with TRBD2 matching 11 bases. The CDR3 covers 14 residues. With 10 bases clipped from V and 3 bases from J, the junction kept 5 bases outside the gene matches. Germline lookup yields CDR1 MGHRA and CDR2 YSYEKL. The CDR3 DNA reads as TGCGCCACCTCGACTAGCGGGGACTACAATGAGCAGTTCTTC. Amino acids: CATSTSGDYNEQFF.

This clonotype appeared many times. The rearrangement uses TRBV7-2 and TRBJ1-1, with D tentatively TRBD1 (5 bases). The V end lost 5 bases, the J end lost 6 bases, and 16 bases lay between the germline ends. CDR3 size: 14 residues. The germline V gene has CDR1 SGHTA and CDR2 FQGNSA. In DNA form, the CDR3 reads TGTGCCAGCAGCCCGATTGGGGCTCTGGCTGAAGCTTTCTTT. Protein: CASSPIGALAEAFF.

This clonotype was seen repeatedly, ten times or more. The J gene is TRBJ1-2, the V gene TRBV6-1, with D maybe TRBD1 (5 bases). The germline gives CDR1 MNHNS, CDR2 SASEGT. Between the trimmed V and J ends, which lost 7 bases and 10 bases, there was a span of 16 bases. CDR3 length: 12 residues. Here the CDR3 DNA reads TGTGCCAGCACAGGGTATTATGAGGACTACACCTTC. Its translation is CASTGYYEDYTF.

The chain combines TRBV7-2 with TRBJ1-2; D unresolved. V lost 2 bases to trimming and J lost 6 bases, with 10 bases between them. The CDR3 covers 13 residues. Germline V gene sequence: CDR1 SGHTA, CDR2 FQGNSA. The CDR3 protein is CASSLPGYHGYTF. CDR3 nucleotide sequence: TGTGCCAGCAGCTTACCAGGATATCATGGCTACACCTTC. The full variable domain, rest sourced from reference TRBV7-2 and TRBJ1-2, is GAGVSQSPSNKVTEKGKDVELRCDPISGHTALYWYRQSLGQGLEFLIYFQGNSAPDKSGLPSDRFSAERTGGSVSTLTIQRTQQEDSAVYLCASSLPGYHGYTFGSGTRLTVV.

J is TRBJ1-1 and V is TRBV29-1; D gene ambiguous. The V and J ends lost 4 bases and 2 bases respectively, with 11 bases between them. Per the germline V gene, CDR1 is SQVTM and CDR2 is ANQGSEA. The length of the CDR3 is 13 residues. The CDR3 protein is CSVVLGHNTEAFF. The CDR3 bases are TGCAGCGTTGTCCTGGGCCACAACACTGAAGCTTTCTTT.

This clonotype has ten or more counts. The V call is TRBV11-3, the J call TRBJ2-3, with TRBD2 matching over 11 bases. Germline lookup yields CDR1 SGHNT and CDR2 YENEEA. The CDR3 is 18 amino acids. V shed 1 base, J shed 0 bases, and the junction held 6 bases outside the gene matches. CDR3 DNA sequence: TGTGCCAGCAGCTTAGGCCCTCGGACTAGCGGGAGCACAGATACGCAGTATTTT. Translating gives CASSLGPRTSGSTDTQYF.

This clonotype came up many times. This chain links TRBV7-2 with TRBJ2-5; possibly TRBD2 for D (5 bases). The CDR3 runs to 15 residues. Germline V CDR1 and CDR2: SGHTA, FQGNSA. Trimming removed 6 bases at V and 0 bases at J, with 14 bases between. The CDR3: CASRDRGAYQETQYF. CDR3 sequence (DNA): TGTGCCAGCAGGGACCGGGGAGCTTACCAAGAGACCCAGTACTTC.

The V and J genes are TRBV20-1 and TRBJ2-1; D is undetermined. Germline CDR1 reads DFQATT; CDR2 reads SNEGSKA (reference sequence). The CDR3 consists of 14 residues. Trimming left V 6 bases short and J 7 bases short, with 19 bases between. The CDR3: CSAPPGAERNEQFF. CDR3 nucleotides: TGCAGTGCCCCCCCCGGTGCGGAAAGAAATGAGCAGTTCTTC.

The chain joins TRBV7-6 to TRBJ2-1; 8 bases align to TRBD2. J gave up 9 bases and V 5 bases, and 15 bases lay outside the gene matches. CDR1 is SGHVS, CDR2 FNYEAQ, per germline. CDR3 length: 16 amino acids. The CDR3 reads CASSRGWAGGDSEQFF. In DNA form, the CDR3 reads TGTGCCAGCAGCCGAGGCTGGGCGGGGGGCGACAGTGAGCAGTTCTTC.

This rearrangement joins TRBV12-3 or TRBV12-4 to TRBJ2-1; 7 bases are a match to TRBD2. V was clipped by 6 bases and J by 5 bases; unmatched bases: 19. The CDR3 sequence is 18 residues long. CDR3 DNA sequence: TGTGCCAGCAGGGGTTTTTGGGGGGGAGATCCATTTGACAATGAGCAGTTCTTC. This gives the protein CASRGFWGGDPFDNEQFF.

CDR3 nucleotide sequence: TGTGCCACCAGCAGAGCCGGGGGGACCGGGGAGCTGTTTTTT. This sequence encodes CATSRAGGTGELFF. The chain joins TRBV15 to TRBJ2-2; 7 bases agree with TRBD2. The CDR3 has 14 amino acids. The J segment lost 5 bases and the V segment lost 1 base, leaving 1 base of the junction unmatched. Per germline, CDR1 LNHNV and CDR2 YYDKDF (reference sequence).

This rearrangement joins TRBV5-8 to TRBJ2-3, with a tentative D call TRBD2 (6 bases). The CDR3 spans 15 residues. V was cut by 0 bases and J by 6 bases, with 14 bases left in between. Germline CDR1 is SGHTS and CDR2 is YDEGEE. CDR3 in DNA: TGTGCCAGCAGCTTGGAGGGGAGGTATAGGGATACGCAGTATTTT. This codes for CASSLEGRYRDTQYF.

The chain joins TRBV4-1 to TRBJ1-2; 9 nucleotides line up with TRBD1. This CDR3 is 15 amino acids long. Germline trimming cut 7 bases from V and 6 bases from J; bases unmatched to any gene: 12. Germline values: CDR1 MGHRA, CDR2 YSYEKL. CDR3 sequence: CASNTRDRDLNGYTF. The DNA of the CDR3 is TGCGCCAGCAACACCCGGGACAGGGACCTTAATGGCTACACCTTC.

This clonotype came up a few times. The chain links TRBV14 to TRBJ1-2, with a tentative D call TRBD1 (5 bases). The CDR3 has 16 amino acids. The germline gives CDR1 SGHDN, CDR2 FVKESK. V lost 1 base, J lost 5 bases, and 17 bases lay in between. The CDR3 loop reads CASSQVVGGAGYGYTF. CDR3 nucleotides: TGTGCCAGCAGCCAAGTAGTCGGAGGGGCAGGTTATGGCTACACCTTC.

Many counts were recorded for this clonotype. The chain is built from TRBV7-6 and TRBJ2-1; TRBD1 matches 10 bases. The CDR3 has 17 residues. V shed 3 bases, J shed 4 bases, and the junction held 9 bases outside the gene matches. Germline V gene lookup returns CDR1 SGHVS and CDR2 FNYEAQ. The CDR3 DNA reads TGTGCCAGCAGCTTTATCTCGGACAGGGGGTTTTACAATGAGCAGTTCTTC. It is translated as CASSFISDRGFYNEQFF.

This clonotype was counted ten times or more. The V gene is TRBV7-3, the J gene TRBJ2-2, with TRBD2 as a possible D gene (6 bases). Trimming cost V 1 base and J 2 bases, with 11 bases left between them. From germline, CDR1 is SGHTA and CDR2 FQGTGA. The CDR3 sequence is 16 residues long. The CDR3 coding sequence is TGTGCCAGCAGCTTAATTAGGAGGGACAACACCGGGGAGCTGTTTTTT. It yields the protein CASSLIRRDNTGELFF.

The chain combines TRBV12-3 or TRBV12-4 with TRBJ2-5, with 7 bases that match TRBD2. The trim removed 5 bases at V and 2 bases at J, leaving 11 bases unmatched. This CDR3 contains 16 residues. The CDR3 DNA is TGTGCCAGCAGTATTCGTACAGCGGGGCCACAAGAGACCCAGTACTTC. This codes for CASSIRTAGPQETQYF.

In its sample, this clonotype was seen a few times. The rearrangement links TRBV2 to TRBJ2-7; possible D gene TRBD2, 6 bases. V was shortened by 7 bases and J by 3 bases, with 10 bases between the two germline ends. From germline, CDR1 is SNHLY and CDR2 FYNNEI. The CDR3 covers 12 residues. CDR3 bases: TGTGCCAGCACCCTCGGGAGCTACGAGCAGTACTTC. This codes for CASTLGSYEQYF.

The V call is TRBV19, the J call TRBJ2-2; 13 bases agree with TRBD2. The CDR3 covers 16 residues. Trimming at V came to 5 bases and at J to 4 bases, leaving 4 bases not matched to a gene. Germline CDR1 is LNHDA and CDR2 is SQIVND (reference sequence). The CDR3 DNA follows: TGTGCCAGTAGTCCTGGACTAGCGGGGGCCACCGGGGAGCTGTTTTTT. Its protein is CASSPGLAGATGELFF.

This clonotype was counted only a few times. This chain links TRBV7-9 with TRBJ2-7; 7 bases are shared with TRBD1. The germline CDR1 and CDR2 sequences are SEHNR and FQNEAQ (reference sequence). The CDR3 has 14 amino acids. With V trimmed by 5 bases and J by 3 bases, 7 bases remained unmatched. The chain's CDR3 is CASSRPDRIYEQYF. The CDR3, as DNA: TGTGCCAGCAGCCGACCGGACAGGATCTACGAGCAGTACTTC.

CDR3 amino acids: CATSSVQGNYGYTF. CDR3 nucleotides: TGTGCCACCAGCAGTGTACAGGGAAACTATGGCTACACCTTC. V and J are TRBV15 and TRBJ1-2; weak D call: TRBD1 (6 bases). This CDR3 is built from 14 residues. Between the trimmed V and J ends, which lost 3 bases and 2 bases, there was a span of 10 bases. Per germline, CDR1 LNHNV and CDR2 YYDKDF (reference sequence).

The genes are TRBV20-1 and TRBJ2-5; 7 nucleotides agree with TRBD2. The ends lost 0 bases at V and 4 bases at J; junction bases unmatched: 11. The CDR3 extends over 16 amino acids. Germline-derived CDR1 and CDR2 are DFQATT and SNEGSKA (reference sequence). The CDR3 DNA sequence: TGCAGTGCTAGAGAGCGGGTTAGCGGGCTAGCAGAGACCCAGTACTTC. Protein: CSARERVSGLAETQYF.

The rearrangement uses TRBV25-1 and TRBJ1-2; no clear D gene. CDR3 length equals 13 residues. Deletions cut 5 bases from V and 4 bases from J, with 11 bases between. Germline-derived CDR1 and CDR2 are MGHDK and SYGVNS. The CDR3 sequence is CASSLQDSYGYTF. The CDR3 nucleotides read TGTGCCAGCAGTCTCCAAGATTCCTATGGCTACACCTTC.

This clonotype has only a few counts. This rearrangement joins TRBV27 to TRBJ1-1; no reliable D call. V was cut by 6 bases and J by 5 bases, with 19 bases left in between. The CDR3 length is 15 residues. Germline loops: CDR1 MNHEY, CDR2 SMNVEV (reference sequence). CDR3 nucleotides: TGTGCCAGCAGGGGCCTGGTAAATGGAGGTACTGAAGCTTTCTTT. Its protein product is CASRGLVNGGTEAFF.